These 22 T cell receptor beta chains were sequenced from one sample in a study of blood T cell repertoires in COVID-19. Generated by immunoSEQ multiplex PCR, the TCRdb table keeps only in-frame clones and is missing some. The table shows hundreds of thousands of clones, with over 80% occurring only once. Input material: peripheral blood. All receptors derive from a middle-aged man with acute or convalescent COVID-19.

This clone has a single count. The CDR3 reads CASTYGAGNTIYF. CDR3 DNA: TGTGCCAGTACCTACGGGGCTGGAAACACCATATATTTT. The chain links TRBV2 to TRBJ1-3, with unresolved D. There are 13 residues in the CDR3. CDR1 and CDR2 (germline): SNHLY, FYNNEI. V was pared by 9 bases and J by 2 bases, with 11 bases between.

This clone has a single count. This chain uses TRBV6-5 with TRBJ2-7, with D unclear. Between the trimmed V and J ends, which lost 2 bases and 1 base, there was a span of 6 bases. The CDR3 contains 13 residues. Germline assignment: CDR1 MNHEY and CDR2 SVGAGI. CDR3 residues: CASSYGQSYEQYF. The CDR3 DNA is TGTGCCAGCAGTTACGGGCAGTCCTACGAGCAGTACTTC.

The genes are TRBV7-9 and TRBJ1-3; D is unresolved. CDR1 and CDR2 from the germline V gene are SEHNR and FQNEAQ (reference sequence). Trimming took off 5 bases at V and 0 bases at J, with 8 bases between the two ends. The CDR3 is made up of 14 amino acids. CDR3 bases: TGTGCCAGCAGCCCACTAAACTCTGGAAACACCATATATTTT. Translating gives CASSPLNSGNTIYF. The variable domain in full, with the rest retrieved from reference TRBV7-9 and TRBJ1-3, is DTGVSQNPRHKITKRGQNVTFRCDPISEHNRLYWYRQTLGQGPEFLTYFQNEAQLEKSRLLSDRFSAERPKGSFSTLEIQRTEQGDSAMYLCASSPLNSGNTIYFGEGSWLTVV.

The chain carries TRBV23-1 and TRBJ2-4; TRBD2 agrees at 9 bases. TRBV23-1 is treated as an ORF (open reading frame) with a function not yet certain. J was trimmed by 0 bases and V by 0 bases; bases with no gene match: 3. The CDR3 is 17 amino acids. The CDR3 coding sequence is TGCGCCAGCAGTCAATCGAGCGGGAGGCAAGCCAAAAACATTCAGTACTTC. Its protein product is CASSQSSGRQAKNIQYF.

The gene calls are TRBV7-9 and TRBJ2-5, with 7 bases aligning to TRBD1. The CDR3 has 16 residues. Germline CDR1 reads SEHNR; CDR2 reads FQNEAQ (reference sequence). The trim removed 5 bases at V and 2 bases at J, leaving 11 bases unmatched. The CDR3 bases are TGTGCCAGCAGCGGTTCTGGGGGACAGAAACAAGAGACCCAGTACTTC. Its translation is CASSGSGGQKQETQYF.

This clone turned up a few times. The CDR3 DNA reads TGCGCCAGCAGCGGGCGGGAACAGGGGGGGAACACTGAAGCTTTCTTT. It specifies CASSGREQGGNTEAFF. J is TRBJ1-1 and V is TRBV4-3; TRBD1 matches 8 bases. J gave up 1 base and V 5 bases, and 9 bases lay outside the gene matches. The CDR3 contains 16 residues. CDR1 is LGHNA and CDR2 is YSLEER in the germline V gene.

The V call is TRBV6-5, the J call TRBJ1-5, with 7 bases that match TRBD1. The CDR3 totals 13 residues. V trimming: 8 bases; J trimming: 4 bases; junction bases outside the gene matches: 5. Germline V lookup: CDR1 MNHEY, CDR2 SVGAGI. CDR3 in DNA: TGTGCCAGCTGGACAGGAGATAATCAGCCCCAGCATTTT. It is translated as CASWTGDNQPQHF.

This clone was counted a few times. The CDR3: CATRLAGGNQPQHF. CDR3 in DNA: TGTGCCACCCGCCTTGCAGGGGGCAATCAGCCCCAGCATTTT. The chain is built from TRBV10-3 and TRBJ1-5; the D gene is possibly TRBD1 (6 bases). Trimming cost V 10 bases and J 2 bases, with 15 bases left between them. CDR1 ENHRY and CDR2 SYGVKD come from the germline V gene. This CDR3 has 14 amino acids.

The chain recombines TRBV12-5 with TRBJ1-6, with D unclear. This CDR3 has 14 residues. V lost 7 bases and J 8 bases, leaving 15 bases between the germline ends. Looked up from germline, CDR1 is LGHNT and CDR2 is FRNRAP. As DNA, the CDR3 is TGTGCTAGTGCCCGCTCGGGGATTGATTCACCCCTCCACTTT. Protein product: CASARSGIDSPLHF.

The V gene is TRBV9, the J gene TRBJ2-1; 9 bases map to TRBD2. CDR1 is SGDLS, CDR2 YYNGEE, per germline. The length of the CDR3 is 15 residues. V was clipped by 1 base and J by 8 bases; unmatched bases: 7. As DNA, the CDR3 is TGTGCCAGCAGCGTAACCAGCGGGAGGAATGATGAGCAGTTCTTC. Translating it yields CASSVTSGRNDEQFF.

The CDR3 reads CASSIDRVGQPQHF. In DNA form, the CDR3 reads TGTGCCAGTAGTATCGACAGGGTGGGTCAGCCCCAGCATTTT. This chain links TRBV19 with TRBJ1-5, with TRBD1 matching 7 bases. CDR3 size: 14 residues. In germline, CDR1 is LNHDA, CDR2 SQIVND (reference sequence). V was clipped by 3 bases and J by 6 bases; unmatched bases: 5.

The rearrangement uses TRBV21-1 and TRBJ2-1; the DNA was not compared with TRBD2, the D call given in the table. TRBV21-1 is a recognized pseudogene. The CDR3 spans 12 residues. As DNA, the CDR3 is TGTGCCAGCAGCAAAATTGAGTTAGGAGTGCTCTTC. This translates into CASSKIELGVLF.

This rearrangement joins TRBV30 to TRBJ2-2; 9 positions match TRBD1. V lost 2 bases, J lost 2 bases, and 3 bases stayed unmatched. CDR1 GTSNPN and CDR2 SVGIG come from the germline V gene (reference sequence). CDR3 size: 15 residues. The DNA for the CDR3 is TGTGCCTGGAGTCCGGGACAGGGCAACACCGGGGAGCTGTTTTTT. Its translation: CAWSPGQGNTGELFF.

This chain links TRBV9 with TRBJ1-3; tentative D call: TRBD1 (5 bases). V was shortened by 0 bases and J by 2 bases, with 12 bases between the two germline ends. CDR3 length: 16 amino acids. Germline CDR1 reads SGDLS; CDR2 reads YYNGEE. CDR3 nucleotide sequence: TGTGCCAGCAGCGTAGTCGAAGGGGTCGCTGGAAACACCATATATTTT. As protein: CASSVVEGVAGNTIYF. Supplemented by reference TRBV9 and TRBJ1-3, the full variable domain reads DSGVTQTPKHLITATGQRVTLRCSPRSGDLSVYWYQQSLDQGLQFLIQYYNGEERAKGNILERFSAQQFPDLHSELNLSSLELGDSALYFCASSVVEGVAGNTIYFGEGSWLTVV.

J is TRBJ2-5 and V is TRBV6-5, with a possible D match to TRBD1 (5 bases). The CDR3 is 13 residues long. Germline-derived CDR1 and CDR2 are MNHEY and SVGAGI. The V end was cut by 4 bases, the J end by 4 bases, with 10 bases between. DNA for the CDR3: TGTGCCAGCAGTTTAGGGGTCGGAGAGACCCAGTACTTC. It is translated as CASSLGVGETQYF.

This clone was recorded once. The chain employs TRBV12-3 or TRBV12-4 and TRBJ1-2; D call uncertain. The CDR3 contains 13 residues. V was clipped by 6 bases and J by 2 bases, with 10 bases between them. The CDR3 loop reads CASSEVQNYGYTF. CDR3 DNA sequence: TGTGCCAGCAGCGAAGTCCAGAACTATGGCTACACCTTC.

The CDR3, as DNA: TGTGCCATCAGTGAGTTCAGGGGCGATGGCTACACCTTC. Its protein is CAISEFRGDGYTF. The chain uses TRBV10-3 and TRBJ1-2, with D perhaps TRBD1 (6 bases). CDR1 ENHRY and CDR2 SYGVKD come from the germline V gene. The length of the CDR3 is 13 residues. V was clipped by 1 base and J by 6 bases, with 9 bases between them.

The J gene is TRBJ2-1, the V gene TRBV5-4, with 10 bases matching TRBD2. Germline CDR1 SGHNT, CDR2 YYREEE (reference sequence). J gave up 5 bases and V 3 bases, and 11 bases lay outside the gene matches. This CDR3 comprises 17 residues. In DNA form, the CDR3 reads TGTGCCAGCAGCTCACCCAAGTGGACTAGCGGACACAATGAGCAGTTCTTC. Its translation: CASSSPKWTSGHNEQFF.

The J gene is TRBJ1-2, the V gene TRBV15; D remains ambiguous. V lost 4 bases, J lost 7 bases, and 16 bases lay in between. The germline CDR1 and CDR2 sequences are LNHNV and YYDKDF (reference sequence). CDR3 length: 14 residues. DNA for the CDR3: TGTGCCACCAGCACCCCGGGTTTTTTCGTTGGCTACACCTTC. Translation: CATSTPGFFVGYTF. Variable domain in full (rest from reference TRBV15 and TRBJ1-2): DAMVIQNPRYQVTQFGKPVTLSCSQTLNHNVMYWYQQKSSQAPKLLFHYYDKDFNNEADTPDNFQSRRPNTSFCFLDIRSPGLGDTAMYLCATSTPGFFVGYTFGSGTRLTVV.

The chain is built from TRBV5-8 and TRBJ1-4; the match to TRBD1 covers 7 bases. CDR3 length: 15 residues. Trimming cost V 7 bases and J 8 bases; bases outside gene matches: 14. In germline, CDR1 is SGHTS, CDR2 YDEGEE. CDR3 residues: CASPYPGTDSEKLFF. In DNA form, the CDR3 reads TGTGCCAGCCCATATCCCGGGACAGACTCCGAAAAACTGTTTTTT.

This sequence joins TRBV5-5 and TRBJ1-1; tentative D call: TRBD1 (5 bases). The CDR3 runs 14 residues. V lost 3 bases to trimming and J lost 11 bases, with 20 bases between them. Germline assignment: CDR1 SGHKS and CDR2 YYEKEE (reference sequence). The CDR3 protein is CASSSFIQGDQAFF. In nucleotides, the CDR3 is TGTGCCAGCAGCTCATTTATTCAGGGTGATCAGGCTTTCTTT.

The chain joins TRBV5-6 to TRBJ1-2, with D perhaps TRBD1 (5 bases). CDR1 is SGHDT, CDR2 YYEEEE, per germline. The CDR3 has 13 residues. V shed 6 bases and J shed 8 bases, with 17 bases lying between them. The DNA for the CDR3 is TGTGCCAGCACCCTGGGCAGGGTGGAAGGCTACACCTTC. It encodes CASTLGRVEGYTF.